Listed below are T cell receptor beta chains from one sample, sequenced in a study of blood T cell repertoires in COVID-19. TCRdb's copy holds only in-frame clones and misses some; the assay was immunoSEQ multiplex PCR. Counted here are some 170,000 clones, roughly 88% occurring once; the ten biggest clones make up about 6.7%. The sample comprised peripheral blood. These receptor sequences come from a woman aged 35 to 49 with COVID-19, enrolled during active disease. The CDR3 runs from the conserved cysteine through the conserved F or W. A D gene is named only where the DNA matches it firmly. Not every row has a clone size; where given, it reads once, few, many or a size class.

CDR3 protein: CASGGPGYTF
CDR3 DNA: TGTGCCAGTGGAGGGCCGGGCTACACCTTC
clone size: .
CDR3 length: 10
D gene: .
J gene: TRBJ1-2
V gene: TRBV19

CDR3 protein: CASSSGTATEAFF
CDR3 DNA: TGTGCCAGCAGTTCGGGGACTGCCACTGAAGCTTTCTTT
clone size: .
CDR3 length: 13
D gene: .
J gene: TRBJ1-1
V gene: TRBV12-3/TRBV12-4

CDR3 protein: CASVRGGPSLNYGYTF
CDR3 DNA: TGTGCCAGCGTTCGTGGGGGCCCCTCGTTAAACTATGGCTACACCTTC
clone size: .
CDR3 length: 16
D gene: .
J gene: TRBJ1-2
V gene: TRBV28

CDR3 protein: CASSWTGYEQYF
CDR3 DNA: TGTGCCAGCAGTTGGACAGGGTACGAGCAGTACTTC
clone size: .
CDR3 length: 12
D gene: TRBD1
J gene: TRBJ2-7
V gene: TRBV6-5

CDR3 protein: CASSGRVQGWNAGELFF
CDR3 DNA: TGTGCCAGCAGTGGCAGAGTACAGGGTTGGAACGCCGGGGAGCTGTTTTTT
clone size: once
CDR3 length: 17
D gene: .
J gene: TRBJ2-2
V gene: TRBV6-1

CDR3 protein: CASSAQGSGNEKLFF
CDR3 DNA: TGTGCCAGCAGTGCCCAGGGATCGGGTAATGAAAAACTGTTTTTT
clone size: .
CDR3 length: 15
D gene: .
J gene: TRBJ1-4
V gene: TRBV2

CDR3 protein: CATSDLRGQGTGELFF
CDR3 DNA: TGTGCCACCAGTGACCTTAGGGGACAGGGTACCGGGGAGCTGTTTTTT
clone size: .
CDR3 length: 16
D gene: TRBD1
J gene: TRBJ2-2
V gene: TRBV24-1

CDR3 protein: CASSISARDTDTQYF
CDR3 DNA: TGTGCCAGTAGTATAAGTGCCCGCGACACAGATACGCAGTATTTT
clone size: .
CDR3 length: 15
D gene: .
J gene: TRBJ2-3
V gene: TRBV19

CDR3 protein: CASSQDDGDTEAFF
CDR3 DNA: TGCGCCAGCAGCCAAGATGACGGGGACACTGAAGCTTTCTTT
clone size: .
CDR3 length: 14
D gene: .
J gene: TRBJ1-1
V gene: TRBV4-1

CDR3 protein: CASSPGFSYEQYF
CDR3 DNA: TGTGCCAGCAGCCCTGGCTTCTCCTACGAGCAGTACTTC
clone size: .
CDR3 length: 13
D gene: .
J gene: TRBJ2-7
V gene: TRBV11-2

CDR3 protein: CASSLDFGTAENEKLFF
CDR3 DNA: TGTGCCAGCAGCCTGGACTTCGGGACAGCCGAAAATGAAAAACTGTTTTTT
clone size: .
CDR3 length: 17
D gene: TRBD1
J gene: TRBJ1-4
V gene: TRBV5-6

CDR3 protein: CASSLDQGSEKLFF
CDR3 DNA: TGCGCCAGCAGCTTGGACCAGGGTAGTGAAAAACTGTTTTTT
clone size: .
CDR3 length: 14
D gene: .
J gene: TRBJ1-4
V gene: TRBV5-1